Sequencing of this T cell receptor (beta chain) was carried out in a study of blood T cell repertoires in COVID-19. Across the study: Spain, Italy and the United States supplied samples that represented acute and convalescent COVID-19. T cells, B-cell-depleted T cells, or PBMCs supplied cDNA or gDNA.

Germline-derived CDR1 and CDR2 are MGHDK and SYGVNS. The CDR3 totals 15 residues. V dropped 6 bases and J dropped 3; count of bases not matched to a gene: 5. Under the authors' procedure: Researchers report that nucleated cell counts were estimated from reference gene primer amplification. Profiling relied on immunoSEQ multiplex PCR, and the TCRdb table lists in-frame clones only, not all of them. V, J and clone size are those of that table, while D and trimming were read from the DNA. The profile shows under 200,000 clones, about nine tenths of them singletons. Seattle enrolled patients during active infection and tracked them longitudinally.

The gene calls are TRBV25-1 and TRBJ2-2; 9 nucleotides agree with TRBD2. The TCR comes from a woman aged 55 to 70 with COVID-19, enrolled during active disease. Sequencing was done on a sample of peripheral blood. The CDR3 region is CASSYLAGDTGELFF. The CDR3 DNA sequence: TGTGCCAGCAGCTACTTAGCGGGAGACACCGGGGAGCTGTTTTTT.